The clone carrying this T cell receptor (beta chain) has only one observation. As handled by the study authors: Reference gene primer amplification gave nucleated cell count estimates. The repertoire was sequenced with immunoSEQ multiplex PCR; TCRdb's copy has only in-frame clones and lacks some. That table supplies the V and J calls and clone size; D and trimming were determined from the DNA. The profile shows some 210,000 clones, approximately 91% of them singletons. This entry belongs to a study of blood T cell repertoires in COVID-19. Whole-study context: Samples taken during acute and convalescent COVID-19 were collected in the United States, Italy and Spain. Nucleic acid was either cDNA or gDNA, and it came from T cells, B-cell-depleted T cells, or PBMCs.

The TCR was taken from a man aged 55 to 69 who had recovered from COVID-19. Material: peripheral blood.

This CDR3 is CASSPAGRLGGYEQYF. The CDR3 region has the DNA TGTGCCAGCAGTCCAGCGGGCAGACTGGGCGGGTACGAGCAGTACTTC. The J gene is TRBJ2-7, the V gene TRBV27; D is possibly TRBD2 (6 bases). Trimming shortened V by 5 bases and J by 4 bases, and 21 bases separated the two germline ends. This CDR3 is 16 amino acids long. The germline V gene has CDR1 MNHEY and CDR2 SMNVEV (reference sequence).